Below are 9 T cell receptor beta chains sequenced from a single sample in a study of blood T cell repertoires in COVID-19. Method: immunoSEQ multiplex PCR; TCRdb's copy keeps in-frame clones and lacks some. This repertoire shows about 160,000 clones, 92% found once; its top ten account for about 4.8%. Material: peripheral blood. These receptor sequences come from a young man with COVID-19, enrolled during active disease.

The rearrangement links TRBV2 to TRBJ1-1, with D tentatively TRBD1 (6 bases). Trimming removed 7 bases from V and 6 bases from J, with 24 bases in between. Germline CDR1 is SNHLY and CDR2 is FYNNEI. The CDR3 spans 16 residues. The CDR3 sequence: CASTGGQGPGLAEAFF. The CDR3 region has the DNA TGTGCCAGCACGGGGGGCCAGGGCCCAGGGCTCGCTGAAGCTTTCTTT.

The chain couples TRBV23-1 to TRBJ2-1; D might be TRBD2 (6 bases). TRBV23-1 is filed as an ORF, its function uncertain. The CDR3 is 18 amino acids. Trimming took off 0 bases at V and 6 bases at J, with 21 bases between the two ends. CDR3 loop: CASSQSDDTSGAGNEQFF. The CDR3 DNA reads TGCGCCAGCAGTCAATCTGACGACACTAGTGGAGCGGGCAATGAGCAGTTCTTC.

V gene TRBV2 combines with J gene TRBJ2-1; D unclear. From germline, CDR1 is SNHLY and CDR2 FYNNEI. The CDR3 length is 12 residues. Between the trimmed V and J ends, which lost 6 bases and 3 bases, there was a span of 6 bases. The CDR3 spells CASSPSYNEQFF. Written as DNA, the CDR3 is TGTGCCAGCAGCCCTAGCTACAATGAGCAGTTCTTC.

V and J are TRBV4-1 and TRBJ2-7, with a weak D call TRBD1 (6 bases). Germline CDR1 is MGHRA and CDR2 is YSYEKL. The V gene lost 1 base and the J gene lost 4 bases, with 11 bases spanning the gap. There are 14 residues in the CDR3. Here the CDR3 reads CASSQGGRGYEQYF. Here the CDR3 DNA reads TGCGCCAGCAGCCAAGGAGGCAGGGGATACGAGCAGTACTTC.

V gene TRBV27 combines with J gene TRBJ2-3, with TRBD1 as a possible D gene (6 bases). The V end lost 6 bases, the J end lost 2 bases, and 15 bases lay between the germline ends. This CDR3 region has 15 residues. Per germline, CDR1 MNHEY and CDR2 SMNVEV (reference sequence). CDR3 sequence: CASSPDSHFTDTQYF. Here the CDR3 DNA reads TGTGCCAGCAGCCCGGACAGCCATTTCACAGATACGCAGTATTTT.

The J gene is TRBJ1-1, the V gene TRBV9; D perhaps matches TRBD1 (5 bases). Germline V lookup: CDR1 SGDLS, CDR2 YYNGEE. V was shortened by 3 bases and J by 0 bases, with 15 bases between the two germline ends. The CDR3 totals 16 residues. CDR3 amino acids: CASSASSGVMNTEAFF. The CDR3 nucleotides read TGTGCCAGCAGCGCATCCTCGGGGGTCATGAACACTGAAGCTTTCTTT.

V and J are TRBV18 and TRBJ2-1, with 7 bases aligning to TRBD1. Trimming cost V 4 bases and J 9 bases; bases outside gene matches: 6. In germline, CDR1 is KGHSH, CDR2 LQKENI. The CDR3 is 13 amino acids. The CDR3: CASSRGTASEQFF. CDR3 in DNA: TGTGCCAGCTCACGAGGGACAGCCAGTGAGCAGTTCTTC.

Here the CDR3 DNA reads TGTGCCAGCAGCTTCATGACTGTTCAAGAGACCCAGTACTTC. Amino acid sequence: CASSFMTVQETQYF. The V call is TRBV11-2, the J call TRBJ2-5, with D hard to call. The germline V gene has CDR1 SGHAT and CDR2 FQNNGV. The germline V and J ends were trimmed by 3 bases and 2 bases, with 10 bases remaining between them. There are 14 residues in the CDR3.

The CDR3 coding sequence is TGTGCCAGCAGTGAAGACTGGGGCCCCACCTACGAGCAGTACTTC. This sequence encodes CASSEDWGPTYEQYF. This chain joins TRBV2 and TRBJ2-7; tentative D call: TRBD1 (5 bases). Trimming cost V 1 base and J 2 bases, with 12 bases left between them. This CDR3 has 15 amino acids. The germline V gene encodes CDR1 SNHLY and CDR2 FYNNEI.